This T cell receptor (beta chain) was obtained from a study of T cell responses to AZD1222 COVID-19 vaccine. Findings of the study overall: The donor cohort was predominantly white British with a female majority, and clonal diversity may have been underestimated. Seropositive at baseline were only six AZD1222 recipients. The breadth and depth of Spike-specific TCRs increased once two AZD1222 doses had been given. Epitopes outside B.1.351 and B.1.1.7 mutated regions reportedly drew nearly half of spike TCRs.

Points on this clone: Its antigen is as yet unknown.

Sequencing was performed with immunoSEQ multiplex PCR; in TCRdb, only in-frame clones are kept and a portion is missing. The top ten clones hold 25% to 35% of a sample with about 120,000 clones, 70% to 85% of them seen once. The TCR was taken from an adult who received the AZD1222 COVID-19 vaccine. The sample consisted of peripheral blood, taken 28 days after the second AZD1222 dose.

The CDR3 DNA follows: TGTGCCAGCTCACCTTACACTAGCGGGGGGCGATACGAGCAGTACTTC. Encoded protein: CASSPYTSGGRYEQYF. The gene calls are TRBV18 and TRBJ2-7, with 12 bases lining up with TRBD2. The V gene end was trimmed by 3 bases and the J gene end by 4 bases; junction bases not matched to a gene: 7. This CDR3 has 16 residues. Per the germline V gene, CDR1 is KGHSH and CDR2 is LQKENI.